The rows below give T cell receptor beta chains drawn from one sample of a study of cytomegalovirus exposure and HLA in healthy donors. The data were produced by immunoSEQ multiplex PCR, yet TCRdb's version contains in-frame clones alone and is incomplete. The data show about 140,000 clones, with 82% seen just once and 1.4% held by the top ten. Material: PBMCs. The receptors were sampled from a man aged 25 to 40 in good health and CMV-seropositive. Both conserved end residues are part of each CDR3. Fields, in order: J gene, V gene, D gene, clone size, CDR3 protein, CDR3 DNA. The D gene is left open where the match is weak. For some rows the clone size is stated as once, few or many, or as a class when expanded; others skip it.

>TRBJ2-3|TRBV5-1|NA|NA
CASSLGGGDTDTQYF
TGCGCCAGCAGCTTGGGCGGCGGGGACACAGATACGCAGTATTTT
>TRBJ2-7|TRBV28|NA|NA
CASSLPTTHSYEQYF
TGTGCCAGCAGCTTACCTACTACCCATTCCTACGAGCAGTACTTC
>TRBJ2-1|TRBV4-2|TRBD2|once
CASSQETSGGGEQFF
TGTGCCAGCAGCCAAGAAACTAGCGGGGGGGGTGAGCAGTTCTTC
>TRBJ1-5|TRBV28|TRBD1|once
CASSPGSRTGTSNQPQHF
TGTGCCAGCAGTCCCGGATCGAGGACAGGAACTAGCAATCAGCCCCAGCATTTT
>TRBJ2-7|TRBV11-3|NA|NA
CASSLDLWLALQGEQYF
TGTGCCAGCAGCTTAGATCTATGGCTAGCACTACAAGGCGAGCAGTACTTC
>TRBJ1-2|TRBV7-9|TRBD1|once
CASSFPQGALNRDGYTF
TGTGCCAGCAGCTTTCCACAGGGGGCCCTCAATAGAGATGGCTACACCTTC
>TRBJ2-7|TRBV5-1|TRBD1|NA
CASRTGTGSYEQYF
TGCGCCAGCAGAACCGGGACAGGCTCCTACGAGCAGTACTTC
>TRBJ2-7|TRBV5-1|NA|NA
CASSRDRYEQYF
TGCGCCAGCAGCCGAGACAGGTACGAGCAGTACTTC
>TRBJ1-2|TRBV19|NA|NA
CASSVMGQSNYGYTF
TGTGCCAGTAGTGTTATGGGACAATCTAACTATGGCTACACCTTC
>TRBJ2-7|TRBV15|TRBD1|NA
CATSREILQGGRYEQYF
TGTGCCACCAGCAGAGAGATTTTACAGGGGGGAAGGTACGAGCAGTACTTC